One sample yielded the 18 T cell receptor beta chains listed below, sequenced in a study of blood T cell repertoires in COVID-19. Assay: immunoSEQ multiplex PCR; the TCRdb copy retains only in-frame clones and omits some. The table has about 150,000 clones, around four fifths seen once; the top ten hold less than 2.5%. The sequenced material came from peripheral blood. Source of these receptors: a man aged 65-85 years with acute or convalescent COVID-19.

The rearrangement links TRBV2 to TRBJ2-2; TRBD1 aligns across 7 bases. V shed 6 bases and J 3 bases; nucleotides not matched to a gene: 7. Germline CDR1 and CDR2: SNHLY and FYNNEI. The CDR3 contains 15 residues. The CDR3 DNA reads TGTGCCAGCAGCTTCCTGACAGGGTACACCGGGGAGCTGTTTTTT. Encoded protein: CASSFLTGYTGELFF.

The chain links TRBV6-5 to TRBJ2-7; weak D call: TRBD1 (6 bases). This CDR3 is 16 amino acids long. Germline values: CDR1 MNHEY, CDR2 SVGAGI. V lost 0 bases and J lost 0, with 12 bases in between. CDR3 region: CASSYSKGDPSYEQYF. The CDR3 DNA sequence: TGTGCCAGCAGTTACTCGAAGGGGGACCCCTCCTACGAGCAGTACTTC.

The CDR3 loop reads CASSPTGEDTDTQYF. In nucleotides, the CDR3 is TGCGCCAGCAGCCCTACAGGGGAGGACACAGATACGCAGTATTTT. V and J are TRBV4-1 and TRBJ2-3; possible D gene TRBD1, 7 bases. The ends were cut back, 4 bases at V and 2 bases at J, with 13 bases in the middle. The CDR3 runs to 15 residues. Germline V gene sequence: CDR1 MGHRA, CDR2 YSYEKL.

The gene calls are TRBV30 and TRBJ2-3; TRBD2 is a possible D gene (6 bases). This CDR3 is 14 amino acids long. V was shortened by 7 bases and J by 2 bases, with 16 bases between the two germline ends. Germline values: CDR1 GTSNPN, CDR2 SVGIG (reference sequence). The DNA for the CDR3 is TGTGCCTCAAGCACTGGGGGGTCCACAGATACGCAGTATTTT. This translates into CASSTGGSTDTQYF.

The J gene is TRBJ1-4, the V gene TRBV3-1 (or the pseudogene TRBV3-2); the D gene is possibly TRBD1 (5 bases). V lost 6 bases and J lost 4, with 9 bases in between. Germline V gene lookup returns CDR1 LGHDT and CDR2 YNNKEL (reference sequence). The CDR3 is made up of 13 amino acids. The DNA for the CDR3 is TGTGCCAGCAGGACAGTTAATAATGAAAAACTGTTTTTT. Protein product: CASRTVNNEKLFF.

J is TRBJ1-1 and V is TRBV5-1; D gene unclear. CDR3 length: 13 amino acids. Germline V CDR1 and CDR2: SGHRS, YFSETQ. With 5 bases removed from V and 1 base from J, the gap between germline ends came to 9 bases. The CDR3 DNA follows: TGCGCCAGCAGGTCGGGAGAGAACACTGAAGCTTTCTTT. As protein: CASRSGENTEAFF. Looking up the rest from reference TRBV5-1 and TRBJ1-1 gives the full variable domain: KAGVTQTPRYLIKTRGQQVTLSCSPISGHRSVSWYQQTPGQGLQFLFEYFSETQRNKGNFPGRFSGRQFSNSRSEMNVSTLELGDSALYLCASRSGENTEAFFGQGTRLTVV.

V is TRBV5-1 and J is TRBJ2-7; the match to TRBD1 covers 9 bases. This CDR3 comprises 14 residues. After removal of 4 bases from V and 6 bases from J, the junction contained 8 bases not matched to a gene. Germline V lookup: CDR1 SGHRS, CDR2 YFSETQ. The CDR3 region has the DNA TGCGCCAGCAGCCGGGACAGGGCGAGCGTCGAGCAGTACTTC. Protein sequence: CASSRDRASVEQYF.

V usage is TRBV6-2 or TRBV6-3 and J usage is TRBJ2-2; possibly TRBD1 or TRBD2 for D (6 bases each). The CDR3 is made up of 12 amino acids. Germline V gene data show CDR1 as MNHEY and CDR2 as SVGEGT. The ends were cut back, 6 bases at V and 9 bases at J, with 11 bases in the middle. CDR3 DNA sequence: TGTGCCAGCAGCCCGGGGGCAAGGGAGCTGTTTTTT. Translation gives CASSPGARELFF.

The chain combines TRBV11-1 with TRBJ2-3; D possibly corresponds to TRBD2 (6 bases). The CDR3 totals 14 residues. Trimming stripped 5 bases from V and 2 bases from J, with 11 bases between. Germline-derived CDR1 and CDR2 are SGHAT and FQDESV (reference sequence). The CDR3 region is CASSGGLITDTQYF. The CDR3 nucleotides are TGTGCCAGCAGCGGGGGACTTATCACAGATACGCAGTATTTT.

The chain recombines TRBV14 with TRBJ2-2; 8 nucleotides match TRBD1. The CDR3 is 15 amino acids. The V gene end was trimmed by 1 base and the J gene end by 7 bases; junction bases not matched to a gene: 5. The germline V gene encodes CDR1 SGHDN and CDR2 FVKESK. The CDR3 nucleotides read TGTGCCAGCAGCCAAGCAGGGGGCGCCTTCGGGGAGCTGTTTTTT. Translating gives CASSQAGGAFGELFF.

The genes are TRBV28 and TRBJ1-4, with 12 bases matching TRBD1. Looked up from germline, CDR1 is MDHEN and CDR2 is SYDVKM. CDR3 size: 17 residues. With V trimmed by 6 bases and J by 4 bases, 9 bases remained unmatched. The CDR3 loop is CASRYGTGGEDNEKLFF. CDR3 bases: TGTGCCAGCAGATACGGGACAGGGGGCGAGGATAATGAAAAACTGTTTTTT. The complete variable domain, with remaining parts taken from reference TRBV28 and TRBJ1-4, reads DVKVTQSSRYLVKRTGEKVFLECVQDMDHENMFWYRQDPGLGLRLIYFSYDVKMKEKGDIPEGYSVSREKKERFSLILESASTNQTSMYLCASRYGTGGEDNEKLFFGSGTQLSVL.

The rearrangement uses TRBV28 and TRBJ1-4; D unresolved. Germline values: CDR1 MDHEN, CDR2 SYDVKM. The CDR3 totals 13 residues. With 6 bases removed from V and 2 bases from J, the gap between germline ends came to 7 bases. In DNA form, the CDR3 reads TGTGCCAGCAGGGAGAGGACTAATGAAAAACTGTTTTTT. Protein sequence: CASRERTNEKLFF.

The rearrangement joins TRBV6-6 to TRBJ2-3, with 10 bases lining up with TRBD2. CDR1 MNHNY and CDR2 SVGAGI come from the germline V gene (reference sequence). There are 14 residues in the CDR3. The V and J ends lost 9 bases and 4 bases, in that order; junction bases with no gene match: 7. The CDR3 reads CASHLAGVADTQYF. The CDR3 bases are TGTGCCAGTCATCTAGCGGGAGTCGCAGATACGCAGTATTTT.

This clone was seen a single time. For the CDR3, the DNA is TGTGCCAGCAGTCCCGGGACAGAGAGCAATCAGCCCCAGCATTTT. Its translation: CASSPGTESNQPQHF. The gene calls are TRBV28 and TRBJ1-5; 7 bases agree with TRBD1. Germline CDR1 and CDR2: MDHEN and SYDVKM. This CDR3 has 15 amino acids. V lost 5 bases, J lost 1 base, and 5 bases stayed unmatched. The whole variable domain, filled in from reference TRBV28 and TRBJ1-5, reads DVKVTQSSRYLVKRTGEKVFLECVQDMDHENMFWYRQDPGLGLRLIYFSYDVKMKEKGDIPEGYSVSREKKERFSLILESASTNQTSMYLCASSPGTESNQPQHFGDGTRLSIL.

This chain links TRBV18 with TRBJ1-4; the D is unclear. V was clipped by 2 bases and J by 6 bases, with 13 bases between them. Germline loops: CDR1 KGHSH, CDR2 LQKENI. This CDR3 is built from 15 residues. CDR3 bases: TGTGCCAGCTCACCAAATCACAGTCGGTATGAAAAACTGTTTTTT. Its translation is CASSPNHSRYEKLFF.

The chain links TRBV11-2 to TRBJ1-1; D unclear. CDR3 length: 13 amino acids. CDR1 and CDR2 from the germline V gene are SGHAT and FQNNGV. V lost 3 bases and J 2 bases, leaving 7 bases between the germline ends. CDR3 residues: CASSFQINTEAFF. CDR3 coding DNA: TGTGCCAGCAGCTTCCAAATCAACACTGAAGCTTTCTTT.

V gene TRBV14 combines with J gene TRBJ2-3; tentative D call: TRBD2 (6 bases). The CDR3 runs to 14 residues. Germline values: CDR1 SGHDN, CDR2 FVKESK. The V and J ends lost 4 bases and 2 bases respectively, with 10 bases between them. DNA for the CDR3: TGTGCCAGCAGCCCGGACTATATCACAGATACGCAGTATTTT. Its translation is CASSPDYITDTQYF.

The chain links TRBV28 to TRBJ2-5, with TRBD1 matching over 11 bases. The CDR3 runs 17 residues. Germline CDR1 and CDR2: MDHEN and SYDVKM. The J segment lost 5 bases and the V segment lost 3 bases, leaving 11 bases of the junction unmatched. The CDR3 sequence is CASSFFGQGASVETQYF. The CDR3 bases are TGTGCCAGCAGTTTTTTCGGACAGGGGGCGAGCGTTGAGACCCAGTACTTC. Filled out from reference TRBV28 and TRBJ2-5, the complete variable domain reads DVKVTQSSRYLVKRTGEKVFLECVQDMDHENMFWYRQDPGLGLRLIYFSYDVKMKEKGDIPEGYSVSREKKERFSLILESASTNQTSMYLCASSFFGQGASVETQYFGPGTRLLVL.